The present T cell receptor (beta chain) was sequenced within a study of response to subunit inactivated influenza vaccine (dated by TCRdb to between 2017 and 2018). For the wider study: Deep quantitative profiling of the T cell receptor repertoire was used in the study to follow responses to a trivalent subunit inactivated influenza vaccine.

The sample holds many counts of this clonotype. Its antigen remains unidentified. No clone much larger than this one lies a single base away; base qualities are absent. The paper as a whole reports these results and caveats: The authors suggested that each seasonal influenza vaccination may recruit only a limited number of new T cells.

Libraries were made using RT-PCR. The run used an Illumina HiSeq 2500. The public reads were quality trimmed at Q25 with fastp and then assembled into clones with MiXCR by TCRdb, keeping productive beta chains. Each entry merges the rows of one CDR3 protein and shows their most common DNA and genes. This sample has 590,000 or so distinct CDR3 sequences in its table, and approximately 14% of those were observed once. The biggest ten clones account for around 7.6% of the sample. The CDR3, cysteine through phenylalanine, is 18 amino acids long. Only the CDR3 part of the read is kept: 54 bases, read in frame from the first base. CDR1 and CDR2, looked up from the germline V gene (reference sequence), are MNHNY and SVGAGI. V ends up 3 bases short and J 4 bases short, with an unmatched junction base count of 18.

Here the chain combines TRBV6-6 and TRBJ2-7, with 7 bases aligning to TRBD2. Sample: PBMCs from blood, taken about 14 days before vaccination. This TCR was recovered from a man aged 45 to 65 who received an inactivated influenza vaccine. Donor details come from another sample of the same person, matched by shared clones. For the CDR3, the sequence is CASSYRIGGIGELYEQYF. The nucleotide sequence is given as TGTGCCAGCAGTTATCGAATCGGGGGGATTGGGGAGCTTTACGAGCAGTACTTC.